These 29 T cell receptor beta chains were all obtained from the same sample, sequenced in a study of shared clonotypes between healthy human individuals. Produced via immunoSEQ multiplex PCR; TCRdb's table is partial and in-frame only. The sample lists approximately 1,000,000 clones, 70% to 80% occurring once. Sequenced material: memory CD4+ T cells from PBMCs. The sample's subset: CD45RA-negative fraction. The receptors were gathered from a man aged 18 to 35 in good health. Some clones in this sample may be carry-over from other donors' samples.

There are many counts of this clone. This chain connects TRBV6-1 to TRBJ2-7; TRBD2 is a possible D gene (5 bases). CDR3 length equals 13 residues. Germline CDR1 reads MNHNS; CDR2 reads SASEGT. Trimming stripped 7 bases from V and 7 bases from J, with 17 bases between. The DNA of the CDR3 is TGTGCCAGCAAAATGTGGGAGTCAAGGGAGCAGTACTTC. It specifies CASKMWESREQYF.

The genes are TRBV7-2 and TRBJ2-7, with 8 positions matching TRBD1. The CDR3 extends over 16 amino acids. Germline CDR1 and CDR2: SGHTA and FQGNSA. The trim removed 4 bases at V and 1 base at J, leaving 9 bases unmatched. The CDR3, as DNA: TGTGCCAGCAGCTCCGGACAGGGATTAGGGTCCTACGAGCAGTACTTC. It encodes CASSSGQGLGSYEQYF.

This chain connects TRBV6-5 to TRBJ2-2; 9 bases fit TRBD1. Germline CDR1 is MNHEY and CDR2 is SVGAGI. Trimming at V came to 6 bases and at J to 6 bases, leaving 5 bases not matched to a gene. CDR3 length: 14 amino acids. CDR3 sequence: CASRRTGASGELFF. CDR3 DNA sequence: TGTGCCAGCAGACGGACAGGGGCGTCCGGGGAGCTGTTTTTT.

The rearrangement uses TRBV6-6 and TRBJ1-2, with 10 nucleotides matching TRBD1. The CDR3 length is 15 residues. Germline V gene sequence: CDR1 MNHNY, CDR2 SVGAGI (reference sequence). V dropped 4 bases and J dropped 8; count of bases not matched to a gene: 10. The CDR3 DNA sequence: TGTGCCAGCAGTTCGACAGGGGGCGAATCCGGCGGCTACACCTTC. This codes for CASSSTGGESGGYTF.

This clone has more than one count but fewer than ten. This CDR3 is CASSSRTGSSYEQYF. The CDR3 region has the DNA TGTGCCAGCAGTTCCCGGACAGGGAGCTCCTACGAGCAGTACTTC. The chain combines TRBV27 with TRBJ2-7; 8 bases are shared with TRBD1. V trimming: 4 bases; J trimming: 0 bases; junction bases outside the gene matches: 5. Looked up from germline, CDR1 is MNHEY and CDR2 is SMNVEV (reference sequence). This CDR3 has 15 amino acids.

J is TRBJ1-1 and V is TRBV28, with a possible D match to TRBD1 (5 bases). V lost 3 bases and J lost 3, with 14 bases in between. The CDR3 contains 15 residues. Germline V gene lookup returns CDR1 MDHEN and CDR2 SYDVKM. CDR3 loop: CASSFRRGRYTEAFF. For the CDR3, the DNA is TGTGCCAGCAGTTTTCGACGGGGGAGGTACACTGAAGCTTTCTTT. Combining the CDR3 with reference TRBV28 and TRBJ1-1 gives the whole variable domain DVKVTQSSRYLVKRTGEKVFLECVQDMDHENMFWYRQDPGLGLRLIYFSYDVKMKEKGDIPEGYSVSREKKERFSLILESASTNQTSMYLCASSFRRGRYTEAFFGQGTRLTVV.

The chain employs TRBV9 and TRBJ2-2; D possibly corresponds to TRBD2 (6 bases). Germline lookup yields CDR1 SGDLS and CDR2 YYNGEE. This CDR3 has 16 amino acids. V lost 0 bases, J lost 3 bases, and 12 bases lay in between. CDR3 sequence reads: CASSVATGEHTGELFF. In nucleotides, the CDR3 is TGTGCCAGCAGCGTAGCGACGGGAGAGCACACCGGGGAGCTGTTTTTT.

This chain connects TRBV9 to TRBJ1-2; D not resolved. V was shortened by 4 bases and J by 7 bases, with 20 bases between the two germline ends. CDR3 length: 15 amino acids. CDR1 is SGDLS, CDR2 YYNGEE, per germline. CDR3 residues: CASSPSGRARSGYTF. In nucleotides, the CDR3 is TGTGCCAGCAGCCCGAGTGGCCGGGCCCGAAGTGGCTACACCTTC.

This clone was observed a few times. This sequence joins TRBV6-5 and TRBJ2-2; no clear D gene. V lost 8 bases to trimming and J lost 3 bases, with 10 bases between them. Germline assignment: CDR1 MNHEY and CDR2 SVGAGI. CDR3 size: 13 residues. DNA for the CDR3: TGTGCCAGCCGATTCCTTGACACCGGGGAGCTGTTTTTT. It is translated as CASRFLDTGELFF.

The chain carries TRBV5-1 and TRBJ2-3; maybe TRBD1 (6 bases). CDR1 and CDR2 from the germline V gene are SGHRS and YFSETQ. Trimming stripped 5 bases from V and 6 bases from J, with 16 bases between. This CDR3 is 14 amino acids long. The CDR3 is CASRNRAPGDTQYF. The CDR3 DNA reads TGCGCCAGCAGGAACAGGGCCCCGGGTGATACGCAGTATTTT.

This clone was observed a single time. A clone one base away is much larger, so this may be a read error. This is likely a read error, given that the CDR3 carries no conserved phenylalanine or tryptophan at its end. The chain couples TRBV11-2 to TRBJ2-3, with unresolved D. V was trimmed by 0 bases and J by 6 bases, leaving 7 bases between them. CDR1 SGHAT and CDR2 FQNNGV come from the germline V gene. The CDR3 runs to 13 residues. This CDR3 reads CASSLERQDTQYL. The CDR3 nucleotides are TGTGCCAGCAGCTTAGAGCGGCAGGATACGCAGTATCTT.

The chain employs TRBV12-5 and TRBJ2-7; 10 bases align to TRBD2. V lost 7 bases to trimming and J lost 2 bases; unmatched junction nucleotides: 11. The CDR3 length is 16 residues. The germline V gene has CDR1 LGHNT and CDR2 FRNRAP. CDR3 sequence (DNA): TGTGCTAGTGCAAGAGCGGGAGGGCCTGGTGCCTACGAGCAGTACTTC. Translation gives CASARAGGPGAYEQYF. Looking up the rest from reference TRBV12-5 and TRBJ2-7 gives the full variable domain: DARVTQTPRHKVTEMGQEVTMRCQPILGHNTVFWYRQTMMQGLELLAYFRNRAPLDDSGMPKDRFSAEMPDATLATLKIQPSEPRDSAVYFCASARAGGPGAYEQYFGPGTRLTVT.

V gene TRBV2 combines with J gene TRBJ1-5; the D gene is possibly TRBD1 (6 bases). Per the germline V gene, CDR1 is SNHLY and CDR2 is FYNNEI. The CDR3 loop spans 14 amino acids. Trimming cost V 4 bases and J 4 bases, with 11 bases left between them. The CDR3 protein is CASSGWTVNQPQHF. The CDR3 DNA reads as TGTGCCAGCAGTGGGTGGACAGTGAATCAGCCCCAGCATTTT.

The chain has TRBV7-6 and TRBJ2-5; D is unresolved. CDR1 and CDR2 (germline): SGHVS, FNYEAQ. The CDR3 runs to 12 residues. V lost 4 bases, J lost 4 bases, and 7 bases lay in between. The CDR3 sequence: CASSSNVETQYF. The DNA of the CDR3 is TGTGCCAGCAGCTCGAATGTAGAGACCCAGTACTTC.

Note on this clone: Other DNA sequences in the sample encode the same CDR3. The chain combines TRBV7-2 with TRBJ1-2; a weak D match, TRBD1 (5 bases). CDR1 SGHTA and CDR2 FQGNSA come from the germline V gene. The CDR3 has 13 residues. V gave up 6 bases and J gave up 2 bases, with 10 bases separating them. The CDR3 DNA sequence: TGTGCCAGCAGTTCGGGACGGAACTATGGCTACACCTTC. Its translation is CASSSGRNYGYTF.

The gene calls are TRBV5-1 and TRBJ2-7, with 9 bases identical to TRBD1. The CDR3 spans 16 residues. The germline V gene has CDR1 SGHRS and CDR2 YFSETQ. The trim removed 4 bases at V and 1 base at J, leaving 9 bases unmatched. The CDR3 sequence: CASSRGQGYNSYEQYF. For the CDR3, the DNA is TGCGCCAGCAGCCGGGGACAGGGCTATAATTCCTACGAGCAGTACTTC.

This chain links TRBV10-1 with TRBJ2-1; D is possibly TRBD2 (5 bases). Between the trimmed V and J ends, which lost 3 bases and 0 bases, there was a span of 15 bases. The CDR3 covers 17 residues. Germline V gene sequence: CDR1 WNHNN, CDR2 SYGVQD (reference sequence). This chain's CDR3 is CASSDSRAASSYNEQFF. CDR3 sequence (DNA): TGCGCCAGCAGTGACTCCCGAGCGGCCAGCTCCTACAATGAGCAGTTCTTC.

Note on this clone: Different DNA sequences within this sample yield the same CDR3. CDR3 in amino acids: CASSLASGISYEQYF. The CDR3 nucleotides are TGTGCCAGCAGCTTAGCGTCCGGCATCTCCTACGAGCAGTACTTC. The chain couples TRBV11-2 to TRBJ2-7; no firm D call. CDR1 is SGHAT and CDR2 is FQNNGV in the germline V gene. The V and J ends lost 1 base and 0 bases respectively, with 10 bases between them. The CDR3 has 15 amino acids.

V usage is TRBV6-5 and J usage is TRBJ2-7; TRBD1 matches 8 bases. V shed 7 bases and J 0 bases; nucleotides not matched to a gene: 8. CDR1 MNHEY and CDR2 SVGAGI come from the germline V gene. CDR3 length equals 15 residues. CDR3 sequence reads: CASTLQGDTSYEQYF. In nucleotides, the CDR3 is TGTGCCAGCACCTTACAGGGGGACACCTCCTACGAGCAGTACTTC.

The rearrangement joins TRBV27 to TRBJ1-2; maybe TRBD1 (5 bases). The V and J ends lost 5 bases and 0 bases respectively, with 25 bases between them. The germline gives CDR1 MNHEY, CDR2 SMNVEV (reference sequence). This CDR3 is 19 amino acids long. The chain's CDR3 is CASSPYSGPLLRANYGYTF. The CDR3 coding sequence is TGTGCCAGCAGTCCTTACTCGGGACCGCTGCTGAGAGCTAACTATGGCTACACCTTC.

This clone was found a few times. The sample carries other DNA sequences with the same CDR3. The chain is built from TRBV2 and TRBJ2-5; D not certain. The germline V and J ends were trimmed by 10 bases and 0 bases, with 6 bases remaining between them. Germline V gene data show CDR1 as SNHLY and CDR2 as FYNNEI. The CDR3 length is 11 residues. The DNA for the CDR3 is TGTGCCACCAAGTACCAAGAGACCCAGTACTTC. It codes for CATKYQETQYF.

CDR3 sequence reads: CASQEIGGKNTEAFF. As DNA, the CDR3 is TGTGCCAGTCAGGAGATAGGGGGAAAAAACACTGAAGCTTTCTTT. The gene calls are TRBV28 and TRBJ1-1; TRBD1 is a possible D gene (6 bases). Trimming left V 9 bases short and J 2 bases short, with 19 bases between. The CDR3 covers 15 residues. Per germline, CDR1 MDHEN and CDR2 SYDVKM.

This chain uses TRBV15 with TRBJ1-1, with a weak D call TRBD1 (6 bases). The CDR3 runs 15 residues. Germline V gene data show CDR1 as LNHNV and CDR2 as YYDKDF (reference sequence). V was shortened by 0 bases and J by 3 bases, with 11 bases between the two germline ends. The CDR3 here is CATSRDNRVDTEAFF. The DNA for the CDR3 is TGTGCCACCAGCAGAGATAACAGGGTCGACACTGAAGCTTTCTTT.

This clone was seen more than once but under ten times. The chain uses TRBV19 and TRBJ2-7; 7 bases fit TRBD1. Germline V gene sequence: CDR1 LNHDA, CDR2 SQIVND (reference sequence). Germline trimming cut 4 bases from V and 6 bases from J; bases unmatched to any gene: 9. The CDR3 runs to 14 residues. The CDR3 coding sequence is TGTGCCAGTAGTAAGGGGGCGTCAGTCGGCGAGCAGTACTTC. This translates into CASSKGASVGEQYF. Complete variable domain (other parts from reference TRBV19 and TRBJ2-7): DGGITQSPKYLFRKEGQNVTLSCEQNLNHDAMYWYRQDPGQGLRLIYYSQIVNDFQKGDIAEGYSVSREKKESFPLTVTSAQKNPTAFYLCASSKGASVGEQYFGPGTRLTVT.

The chain joins TRBV5-1 to TRBJ2-2; D is unclear. Germline loops: CDR1 SGHRS, CDR2 YFSETQ. The CDR3 contains 13 residues. Trimming removed 0 bases from V and 6 bases from J, with 6 bases in between. This CDR3 is CASSLGLAGELFF. In DNA, the CDR3 is TGCGCCAGCAGCTTGGGCCTAGCCGGGGAGCTGTTTTTT.

This clone appeared many times. V and J are TRBV28 and TRBJ1-5; D gene ambiguous. Trimming took 5 bases from V and 4 from J, leaving 12 bases between them. The CDR3 totals 14 residues. Germline values: CDR1 MDHEN, CDR2 SYDVKM. The CDR3 protein is CASSPPGVNQPQHF. DNA for the CDR3: TGTGCCAGCAGTCCGCCTGGAGTGAATCAGCCCCAGCATTTT. Using reference TRBV28 and TRBJ1-5 for the parts outside the CDR3, the full variable domain is DVKVTQSSRYLVKRTGEKVFLECVQDMDHENMFWYRQDPGLGLRLIYFSYDVKMKEKGDIPEGYSVSREKKERFSLILESASTNQTSMYLCASSPPGVNQPQHFGDGTRLSIL.

The chain carries TRBV28 and TRBJ2-7; 8 bases map to TRBD1. Germline-derived CDR1 and CDR2 are MDHEN and SYDVKM. V lost 2 bases, J lost 2 bases, and 8 bases stayed unmatched. The CDR3 totals 16 residues. Here the CDR3 reads CASSLLDRVRTYEQYF. In DNA, the CDR3 is TGTGCCAGCAGTTTACTGGACAGGGTCCGGACCTACGAGCAGTACTTC.

Note on this clone: The germline gene is not matched at one end of the junction; a read error may be the cause. The gene calls are TRBV2 and TRBJ2-7, with D perhaps TRBD1 (6 bases). This CDR3 has 11 residues. The germline CDR1 and CDR2 sequences are SNHLY and FYNNEI. The CDR3 loop is CASSSWGRGDF. The CDR3 coding sequence is TGTGCCAGCAGTTCGTGGGGGCGTGGAGACTTC.

This clone occurred once. V and J are TRBV28 and TRBJ2-7, with D tentatively TRBD1 (7 bases). Germline CDR1 is MDHEN and CDR2 is SYDVKM. The CDR3 consists of 15 residues. Trimming took 3 bases from V and 0 from J, leaving 12 bases between them. Here the CDR3 DNA reads TGTGCCAGCAGTTTGGGGGGACAGAGCTCCTACGAGCAGTACTTC. The encoded protein is CASSLGGQSSYEQYF. Full variable domain (outside the CDR3, taken from reference TRBV28 and TRBJ2-7): DVKVTQSSRYLVKRTGEKVFLECVQDMDHENMFWYRQDPGLGLRLIYFSYDVKMKEKGDIPEGYSVSREKKERFSLILESASTNQTSMYLCASSLGGQSSYEQYFGPGTRLTVT.